This T cell receptor beta chain was profiled in a study of blood T cell repertoires in COVID-19. Overall study context: Sources were T cells, B-cell-depleted T cells, or PBMCs; the material itself was cDNA or gDNA.

A Seattle source enrolled patients during active infection and followed them longitudinally. Libraries were prepared by immunoSEQ multiplex PCR; TCRdb keeps only in-frame clonotypes and omits some of them. The table includes 68,000 or so clones, roughly nine tenths detected once. CDR3 size: 16 residues. Trimming stripped 2 bases from V and 4 bases from J, with 15 bases between. Germline V gene lookup returns CDR1 MNHNS and CDR2 SASEGT. The sequenced sample was peripheral blood. This chain links TRBV6-1 with TRBJ2-1; possibly TRBD1 for D (6 bases). This sequence was found in a woman between 45 and 60 years old with COVID-19, enrolled during active disease. The CDR3 here is CASSELAGTIYNEQFF. The CDR3 DNA reads TGTGCCAGCAGTGAATTGGCAGGGACAATATACAATGAGCAGTTCTTC.